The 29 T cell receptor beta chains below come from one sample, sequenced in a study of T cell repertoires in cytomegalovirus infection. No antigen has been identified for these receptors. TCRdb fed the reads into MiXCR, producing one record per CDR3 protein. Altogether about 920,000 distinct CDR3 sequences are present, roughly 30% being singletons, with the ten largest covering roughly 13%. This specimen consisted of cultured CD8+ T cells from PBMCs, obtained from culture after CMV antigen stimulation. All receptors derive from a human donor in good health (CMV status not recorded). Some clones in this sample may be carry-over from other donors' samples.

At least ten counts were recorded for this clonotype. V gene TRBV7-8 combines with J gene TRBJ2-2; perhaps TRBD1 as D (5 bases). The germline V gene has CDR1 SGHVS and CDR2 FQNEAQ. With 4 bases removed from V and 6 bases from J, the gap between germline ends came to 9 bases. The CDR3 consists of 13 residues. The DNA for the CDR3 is TGTGCCAGCAGCTCAAGGGGATCCGGGGAGCTGTTTTTT. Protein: CASSSRGSGELFF. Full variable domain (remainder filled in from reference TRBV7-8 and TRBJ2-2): GAGVSQSPRYKVAKRGQDVALRCDPISGHVSLFWYQQALGQGPEFLTYFQNEAQLDKSGLPSDRFFAERPEGSVSTLKIQRTQQEDSAVYLCASSSRGSGELFFGEGSRLTVL.

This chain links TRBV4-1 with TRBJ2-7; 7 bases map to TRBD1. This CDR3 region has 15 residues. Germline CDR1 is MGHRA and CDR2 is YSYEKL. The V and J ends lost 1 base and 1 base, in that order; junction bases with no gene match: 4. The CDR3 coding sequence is TGCGCCAGCAGCCAAGGACGGGACAGATCCTACGAGCAGTACTTC. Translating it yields CASSQGRDRSYEQYF.

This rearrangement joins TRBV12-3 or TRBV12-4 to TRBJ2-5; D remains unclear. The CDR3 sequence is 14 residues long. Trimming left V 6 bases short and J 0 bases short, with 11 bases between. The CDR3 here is CASSPQPNQETQYF. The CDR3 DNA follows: TGTGCCAGCAGCCCCCAGCCAAACCAAGAGACCCAGTACTTC.

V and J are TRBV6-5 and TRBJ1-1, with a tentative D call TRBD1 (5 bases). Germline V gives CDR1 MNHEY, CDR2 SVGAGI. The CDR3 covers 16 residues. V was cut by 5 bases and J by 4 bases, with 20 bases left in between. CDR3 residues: CASSGGLGRGITEAFF. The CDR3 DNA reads TGTGCCAGCAGTGGGGGATTGGGAAGGGGAATCACTGAAGCTTTCTTT.

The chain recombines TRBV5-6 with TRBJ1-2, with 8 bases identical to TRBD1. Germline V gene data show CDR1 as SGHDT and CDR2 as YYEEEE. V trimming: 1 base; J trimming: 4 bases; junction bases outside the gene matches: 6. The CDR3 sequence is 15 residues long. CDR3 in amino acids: CASSLIGQGSYGYTF. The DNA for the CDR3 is TGTGCCAGCAGCTTGATTGGACAGGGAAGCTATGGCTACACCTTC.

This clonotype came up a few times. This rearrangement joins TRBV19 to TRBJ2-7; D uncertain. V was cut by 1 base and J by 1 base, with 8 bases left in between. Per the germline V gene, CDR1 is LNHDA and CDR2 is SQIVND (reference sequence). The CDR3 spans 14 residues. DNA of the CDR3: TGTGCCAGTAGTATAGGGGCCGCTTCCTACGAGCAGTACTTC. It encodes CASSIGAASYEQYF.

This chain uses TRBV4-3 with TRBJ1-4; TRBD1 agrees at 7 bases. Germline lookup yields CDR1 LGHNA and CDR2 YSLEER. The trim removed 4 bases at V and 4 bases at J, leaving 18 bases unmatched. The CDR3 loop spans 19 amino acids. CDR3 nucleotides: TGCGCCAGCAGCCCCTCAGAACCTCCCAGGGACAGCTTTAATGAAAAACTGTTTTTT. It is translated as CASSPSEPPRDSFNEKLFF.

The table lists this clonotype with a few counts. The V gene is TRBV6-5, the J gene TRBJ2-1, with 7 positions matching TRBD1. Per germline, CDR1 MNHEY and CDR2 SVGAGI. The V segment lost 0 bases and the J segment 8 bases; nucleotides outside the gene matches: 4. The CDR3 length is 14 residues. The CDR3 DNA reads TGTGCCAGCAGTTACTCACAGGGGATGGATGAGCAGTTCTTC. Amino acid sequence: CASSYSQGMDEQFF.

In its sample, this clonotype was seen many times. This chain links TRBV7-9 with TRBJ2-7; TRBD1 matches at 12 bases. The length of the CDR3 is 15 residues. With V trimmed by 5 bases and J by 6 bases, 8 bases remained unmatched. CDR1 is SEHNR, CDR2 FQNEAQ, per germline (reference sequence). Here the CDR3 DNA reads TGTGCCAGCAGCCACCCGGGGGACAGGGGGCTCGAGCAGTACTTC. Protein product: CASSHPGDRGLEQYF.

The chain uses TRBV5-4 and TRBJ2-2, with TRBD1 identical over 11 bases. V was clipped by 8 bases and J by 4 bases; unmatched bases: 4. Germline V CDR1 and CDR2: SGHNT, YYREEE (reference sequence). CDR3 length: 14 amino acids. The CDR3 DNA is TGTGCCAGGTCGGGGACAGGGGGCACCGGGGAGCTGTTTTTT. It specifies CARSGTGGTGELFF.

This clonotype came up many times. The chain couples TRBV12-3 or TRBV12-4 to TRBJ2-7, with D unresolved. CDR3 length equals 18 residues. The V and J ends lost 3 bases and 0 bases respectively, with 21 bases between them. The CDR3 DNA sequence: TGTGCCAGCAGTTTCGCTGTTGCCGACATTTCCAGCTCCTACGAGCAGTACGTC. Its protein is CASSFAVADISSSYEQYV.

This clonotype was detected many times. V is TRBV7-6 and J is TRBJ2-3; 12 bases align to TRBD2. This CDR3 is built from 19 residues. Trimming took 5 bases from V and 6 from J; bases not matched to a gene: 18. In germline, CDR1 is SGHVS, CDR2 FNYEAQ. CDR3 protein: CASSPMTSGGPFNEDTQYF. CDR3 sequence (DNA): TGTGCCAGCAGCCCGATGACTAGCGGGGGACCCTTTAATGAGGATACGCAGTATTTT.

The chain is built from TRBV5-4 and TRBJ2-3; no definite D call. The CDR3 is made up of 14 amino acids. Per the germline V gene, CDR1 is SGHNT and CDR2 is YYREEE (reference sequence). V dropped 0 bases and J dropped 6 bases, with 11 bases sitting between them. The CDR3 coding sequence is TGTGCCAGCAGCTTGGAAATGGGTGGGGATACGCAGTATTTT. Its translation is CASSLEMGGDTQYF.

The CDR3 coding sequence is TGTGCCAGTAGTATACGGTCAGGGGTCCTGAACACTGAAGCTTTCTTT. Its translation: CASSIRSGVLNTEAFF. The V call is TRBV19, the J call TRBJ1-1, with a weak D call TRBD1 (6 bases). The CDR3 runs to 16 residues. CDR1 and CDR2 from the germline V gene are LNHDA and SQIVND (reference sequence). Trimming removed 2 bases from V and 0 bases from J, with 13 bases in between. The full variable domain, rest sourced from reference TRBV19 and TRBJ1-1, is DGGITQSPKYLFRKEGQNVTLSCEQNLNHDAMYWYRQDPGQGLRLIYYSQIVNDFQKGDIAEGYSVSREKKESFPLTVTSAQKNPTAFYLCASSIRSGVLNTEAFFGQGTRLTVV.

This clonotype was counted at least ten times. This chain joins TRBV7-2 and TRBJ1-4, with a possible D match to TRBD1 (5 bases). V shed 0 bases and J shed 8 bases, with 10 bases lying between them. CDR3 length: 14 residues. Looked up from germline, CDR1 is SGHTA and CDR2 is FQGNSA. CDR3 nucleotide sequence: TGTGCCAGCAGCTTAGCCAGGGCTGGGGAAAAACTGTTTTTT. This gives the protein CASSLARAGEKLFF.

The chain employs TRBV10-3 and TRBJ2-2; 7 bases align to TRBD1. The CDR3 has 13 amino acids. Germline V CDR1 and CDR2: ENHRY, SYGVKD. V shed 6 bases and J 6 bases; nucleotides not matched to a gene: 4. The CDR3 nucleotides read TGTGCCATCAGGATTGACAGGGCCGGGGAGCTGTTTTTT. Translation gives CAIRIDRAGELFF.

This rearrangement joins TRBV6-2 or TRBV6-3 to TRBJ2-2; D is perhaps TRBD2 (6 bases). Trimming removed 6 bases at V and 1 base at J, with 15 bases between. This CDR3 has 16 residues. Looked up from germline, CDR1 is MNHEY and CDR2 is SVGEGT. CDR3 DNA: TGTGCCAGCAGCAGCTGGGCGGGGCTGAACACCGGGGAGCTGTTTTTT. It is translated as CASSSWAGLNTGELFF.

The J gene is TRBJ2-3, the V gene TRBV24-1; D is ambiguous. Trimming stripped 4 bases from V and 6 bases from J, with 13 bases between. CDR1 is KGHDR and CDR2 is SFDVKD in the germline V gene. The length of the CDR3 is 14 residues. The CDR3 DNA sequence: TGTGCCACCAGTGACCCCGATCAATTGGATACGCAGTATTTT. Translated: CATSDPDQLDTQYF.

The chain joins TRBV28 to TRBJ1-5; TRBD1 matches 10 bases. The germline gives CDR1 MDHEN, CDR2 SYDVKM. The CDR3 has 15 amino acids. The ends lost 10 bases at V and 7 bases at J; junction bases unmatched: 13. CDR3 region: CAMSEGTGDKQPQHF. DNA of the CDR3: TGTGCCATGAGCGAGGGGACAGGGGATAAACAGCCCCAGCATTTT. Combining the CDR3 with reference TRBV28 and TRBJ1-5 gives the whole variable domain DVKVTQSSRYLVKRTGEKVFLECVQDMDHENMFWYRQDPGLGLRLIYFSYDVKMKEKGDIPEGYSVSREKKERFSLILESASTNQTSMYLCAMSEGTGDKQPQHFGDGTRLSIL.

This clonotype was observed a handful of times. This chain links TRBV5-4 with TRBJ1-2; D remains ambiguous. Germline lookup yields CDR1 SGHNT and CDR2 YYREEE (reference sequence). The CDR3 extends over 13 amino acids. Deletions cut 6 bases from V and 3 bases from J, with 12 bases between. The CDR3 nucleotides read TGTGCCAGCACACCGGGATTAGACTATGGCTACACCTTC. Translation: CASTPGLDYGYTF.

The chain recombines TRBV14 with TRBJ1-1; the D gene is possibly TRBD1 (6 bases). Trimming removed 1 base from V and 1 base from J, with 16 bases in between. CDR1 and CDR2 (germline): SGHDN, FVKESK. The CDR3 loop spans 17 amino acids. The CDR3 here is CASSQGRGRGRNTEAFF. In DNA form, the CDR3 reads TGTGCCAGCAGCCAAGGGCGCGGCAGGGGAAGGAACACTGAAGCTTTCTTT. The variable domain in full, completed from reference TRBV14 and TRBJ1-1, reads EAGVTQFPSHSVIEKGQTVTLRCDPISGHDNLYWYRRVMGKEIKFLLHFVKESKQDESGMPNNRFLAERTGGTYSTLKVQPAELEDSGVYFCASSQGRGRGRNTEAFFGQGTRLTVV.

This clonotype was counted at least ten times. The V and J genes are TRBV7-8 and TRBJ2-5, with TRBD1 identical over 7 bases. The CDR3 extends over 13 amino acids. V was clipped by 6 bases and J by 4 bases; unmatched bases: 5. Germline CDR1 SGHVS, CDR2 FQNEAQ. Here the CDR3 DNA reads TGTGCCAGCAGAACAGGGGTTGGAGAGACCCAGTACTTC. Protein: CASRTGVGETQYF.

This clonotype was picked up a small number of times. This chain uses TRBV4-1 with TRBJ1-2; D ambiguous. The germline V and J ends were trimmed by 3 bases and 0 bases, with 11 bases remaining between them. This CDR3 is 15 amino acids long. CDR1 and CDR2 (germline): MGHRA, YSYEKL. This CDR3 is CASSQGEGANYGYTF. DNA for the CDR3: TGCGCCAGCAGCCAGGGTGAAGGAGCTAACTATGGCTACACCTTC.

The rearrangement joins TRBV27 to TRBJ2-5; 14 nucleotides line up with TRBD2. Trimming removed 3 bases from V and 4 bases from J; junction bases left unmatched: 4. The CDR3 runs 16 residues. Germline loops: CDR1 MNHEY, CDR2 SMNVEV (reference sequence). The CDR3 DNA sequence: TGTGCCAGCAGTTTCCGACTAGCGGGGGGGCGAGAGACCCAGTACTTC. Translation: CASSFRLAGGRETQYF.

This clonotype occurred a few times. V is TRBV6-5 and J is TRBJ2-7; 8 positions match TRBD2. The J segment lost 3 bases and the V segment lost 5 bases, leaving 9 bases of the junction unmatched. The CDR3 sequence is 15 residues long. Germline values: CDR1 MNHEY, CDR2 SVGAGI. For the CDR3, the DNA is TGTGCCAGCAGTCAAAAGAGCGGGGGAGTCTACGAGCAGTACGTC. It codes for CASSQKSGGVYEQYV.

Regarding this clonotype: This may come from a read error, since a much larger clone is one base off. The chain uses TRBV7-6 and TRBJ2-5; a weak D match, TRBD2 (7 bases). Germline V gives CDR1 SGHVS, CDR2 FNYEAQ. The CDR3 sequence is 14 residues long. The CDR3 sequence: CASSRGGGGETHYF. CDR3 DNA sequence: TGTGCCAGCAGCCGAGGGGGGGGCGGCGAGACCCATTACTTC.

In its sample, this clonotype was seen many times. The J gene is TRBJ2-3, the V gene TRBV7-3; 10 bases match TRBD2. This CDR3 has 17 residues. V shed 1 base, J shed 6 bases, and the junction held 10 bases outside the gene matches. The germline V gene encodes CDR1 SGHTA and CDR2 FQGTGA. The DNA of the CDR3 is TGTGCCAGCAGCTTAAGTGCAGCGGGGGGGCCGATGGATACGCAGTATTTT. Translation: CASSLSAAGGPMDTQYF.

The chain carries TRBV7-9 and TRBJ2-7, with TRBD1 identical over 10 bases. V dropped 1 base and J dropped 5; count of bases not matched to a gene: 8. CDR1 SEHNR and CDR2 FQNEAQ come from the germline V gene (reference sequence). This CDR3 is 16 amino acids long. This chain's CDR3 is CASSLVPGQGIHEQYF. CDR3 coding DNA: TGTGCCAGCAGCTTAGTTCCGGGACAGGGGATCCACGAGCAGTACTTC.

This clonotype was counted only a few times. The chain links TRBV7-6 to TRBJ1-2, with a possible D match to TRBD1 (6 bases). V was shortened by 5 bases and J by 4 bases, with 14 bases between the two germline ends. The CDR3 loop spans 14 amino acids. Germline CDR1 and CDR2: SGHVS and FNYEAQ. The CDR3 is CASSQGGAIYGYTF. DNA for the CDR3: TGTGCCAGCAGCCAAGGGGGGGCGATCTATGGCTACACCTTC. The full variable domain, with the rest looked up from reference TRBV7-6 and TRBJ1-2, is GAGVSQSPRYKVTKRGQDVALRCDPISGHVSLYWYRQALGQGPEFLTYFNYEAQQDKSGLPNDRFSAERPEGSISTLTIQRTEQRDSAMYRCASSQGGAIYGYTFGSGTRLTVV.